These 9 T cell receptor beta chains came from one sample sequenced in a study of long-term antiretroviral therapy in people with HIV (dated by TCRdb to between 2021 and 2024). Sequencing of the TRB variable region was done with the immunoSEQ hsTCRB v3.0 assay at survey level resolution. TCRdb limited this immuneACCESS table to in-frame rearrangements with V and J called. A share of clones is missing; checked studies link under half to unresolved V genes, and the rest is unexplained. In this sample the table shows about 11,000 clones, about 88% of which occur a single time. Together, the top ten hold 20% to 25% of the sample. Sequences were derived from unsorted PBMCs, sampled about 7 years after starting antiretroviral therapy. The origin of the receptors is a man aged 45-65 years with HIV.

With respect to this clone: At one of its ends the junction is not consistent with the germline gene, which may arise from a read error. Here the CDR3 DNA reads TGTGCCAGTAGTATAGATGGAACACTGCGCCACTTC. Amino acid sequence: CASSIDGTLRHF. This sequence joins TRBV19 and TRBJ1-2; D call uncertain. This CDR3 has 12 amino acids. The germline CDR1 and CDR2 sequences are LNHDA and SQIVND (reference sequence).

The chain is built from TRBV2 and TRBJ1-3, with no clear D. The CDR3 is 15 amino acids. CDR1 SNHLY and CDR2 FYNNEI come from the germline V gene. Trimming removed 3 bases from V and 0 bases from J, with 9 bases in between. The CDR3: CASSDEQLSGNTIYF. The CDR3 bases are TGTGCCAGCAGTGACGAGCAGCTCTCTGGAAACACCATATATTTT.

This clone appeared once. This sequence joins TRBV6-1 and TRBJ2-7; no clear D gene. Germline V lookup: CDR1 MNHNS, CDR2 SASEGT. V gave up 3 bases and J gave up 4 bases, with 1 base separating them. This CDR3 has 10 amino acids. Here the CDR3 DNA reads TGTGCCAGCAGTGATTACGAGCAGTACTTC. Translated, it gives CASSDYEQYF.

The rearrangement links TRBV5-6 to TRBJ1-2; 8 bases agree with TRBD1. CDR3 length equals 13 residues. The V gene's germline CDR1 is SGHDT and CDR2 YYEEEE. V lost 4 bases and J lost 8; bases outside the gene matches: 7. Written as DNA, the CDR3 is TGTGCCAGCAGCCCTCAGGGGGCGCGGGGCTACACCTTC. This encodes CASSPQGARGYTF.

This chain joins TRBV11-1 and TRBJ2-2; no clear D gene. With 2 bases removed from V and 2 bases from J, the gap between germline ends came to 9 bases. The CDR3 extends over 15 amino acids. CDR1 SGHAT and CDR2 FQDESV come from the germline V gene (reference sequence). The CDR3, as DNA: TGTGCCAGCAGCTTACGTTCAGTCAACACCGGGGAGCTGTTTTTT. The encoded protein is CASSLRSVNTGELFF. The complete variable domain, with remaining parts taken from reference TRBV11-1 and TRBJ2-2, reads EAEVAQSPRYKITEKSQAVAFWCDPISGHATLYWYRQILGQGPELLVQFQDESVVDDSQLPKDRFSAERLKGVDSTLKIQPAELGDSAMYLCASSLRSVNTGELFFGEGSRLTVL.

V usage is TRBV7-9 and J usage is TRBJ2-2; 13 bases align to TRBD2. Germline assignment: CDR1 SEHNR and CDR2 FQNEAQ (reference sequence). This CDR3 region has 17 residues. With V trimmed by 6 bases and J by 2 bases, 6 bases remained unmatched. CDR3 nucleotide sequence: TGTGCCAGCAGGTTCGGACTAGCGGGGGTAAACACCGGGGAGCTGTTTTTT. This gives the protein CASRFGLAGVNTGELFF.

J is TRBJ2-7 and V is TRBV2; D unclear. V dropped 3 bases and J dropped 1 base, with 7 bases sitting between them. The CDR3 loop spans 13 amino acids. In germline, CDR1 is SNHLY, CDR2 FYNNEI. Here the CDR3 DNA reads TGTGCCAGCAGTGATTACGGTTCCTACGAGCAGTACTTC. This gives the protein CASSDYGSYEQYF.

This chain connects TRBV9 to TRBJ2-3, with 7 bases identical to TRBD1. The J segment lost 3 bases and the V segment lost 4 bases, leaving 11 bases of the junction unmatched. Germline-derived CDR1 and CDR2 are SGDLS and YYNGEE. The CDR3 is made up of 16 amino acids. The CDR3 DNA reads as TGTGCCAGCAGCCTCCTCAGGGGGAACAGAACAGATACGCAGTATTTT. Translating gives CASSLLRGNRTDTQYF.

The CDR3 bases are TGTGCCAGCAGTGATTTTGGGGGGATAAACTATGGCTACACCTTC. Its translation is CASSDFGGINYGYTF. The chain has TRBV6-1 and TRBJ1-2; perhaps TRBD1 as D (5 bases). This CDR3 has 15 residues. V was cut by 3 bases and J by 2 bases, with 13 bases left in between. In germline, CDR1 is MNHNS, CDR2 SASEGT.